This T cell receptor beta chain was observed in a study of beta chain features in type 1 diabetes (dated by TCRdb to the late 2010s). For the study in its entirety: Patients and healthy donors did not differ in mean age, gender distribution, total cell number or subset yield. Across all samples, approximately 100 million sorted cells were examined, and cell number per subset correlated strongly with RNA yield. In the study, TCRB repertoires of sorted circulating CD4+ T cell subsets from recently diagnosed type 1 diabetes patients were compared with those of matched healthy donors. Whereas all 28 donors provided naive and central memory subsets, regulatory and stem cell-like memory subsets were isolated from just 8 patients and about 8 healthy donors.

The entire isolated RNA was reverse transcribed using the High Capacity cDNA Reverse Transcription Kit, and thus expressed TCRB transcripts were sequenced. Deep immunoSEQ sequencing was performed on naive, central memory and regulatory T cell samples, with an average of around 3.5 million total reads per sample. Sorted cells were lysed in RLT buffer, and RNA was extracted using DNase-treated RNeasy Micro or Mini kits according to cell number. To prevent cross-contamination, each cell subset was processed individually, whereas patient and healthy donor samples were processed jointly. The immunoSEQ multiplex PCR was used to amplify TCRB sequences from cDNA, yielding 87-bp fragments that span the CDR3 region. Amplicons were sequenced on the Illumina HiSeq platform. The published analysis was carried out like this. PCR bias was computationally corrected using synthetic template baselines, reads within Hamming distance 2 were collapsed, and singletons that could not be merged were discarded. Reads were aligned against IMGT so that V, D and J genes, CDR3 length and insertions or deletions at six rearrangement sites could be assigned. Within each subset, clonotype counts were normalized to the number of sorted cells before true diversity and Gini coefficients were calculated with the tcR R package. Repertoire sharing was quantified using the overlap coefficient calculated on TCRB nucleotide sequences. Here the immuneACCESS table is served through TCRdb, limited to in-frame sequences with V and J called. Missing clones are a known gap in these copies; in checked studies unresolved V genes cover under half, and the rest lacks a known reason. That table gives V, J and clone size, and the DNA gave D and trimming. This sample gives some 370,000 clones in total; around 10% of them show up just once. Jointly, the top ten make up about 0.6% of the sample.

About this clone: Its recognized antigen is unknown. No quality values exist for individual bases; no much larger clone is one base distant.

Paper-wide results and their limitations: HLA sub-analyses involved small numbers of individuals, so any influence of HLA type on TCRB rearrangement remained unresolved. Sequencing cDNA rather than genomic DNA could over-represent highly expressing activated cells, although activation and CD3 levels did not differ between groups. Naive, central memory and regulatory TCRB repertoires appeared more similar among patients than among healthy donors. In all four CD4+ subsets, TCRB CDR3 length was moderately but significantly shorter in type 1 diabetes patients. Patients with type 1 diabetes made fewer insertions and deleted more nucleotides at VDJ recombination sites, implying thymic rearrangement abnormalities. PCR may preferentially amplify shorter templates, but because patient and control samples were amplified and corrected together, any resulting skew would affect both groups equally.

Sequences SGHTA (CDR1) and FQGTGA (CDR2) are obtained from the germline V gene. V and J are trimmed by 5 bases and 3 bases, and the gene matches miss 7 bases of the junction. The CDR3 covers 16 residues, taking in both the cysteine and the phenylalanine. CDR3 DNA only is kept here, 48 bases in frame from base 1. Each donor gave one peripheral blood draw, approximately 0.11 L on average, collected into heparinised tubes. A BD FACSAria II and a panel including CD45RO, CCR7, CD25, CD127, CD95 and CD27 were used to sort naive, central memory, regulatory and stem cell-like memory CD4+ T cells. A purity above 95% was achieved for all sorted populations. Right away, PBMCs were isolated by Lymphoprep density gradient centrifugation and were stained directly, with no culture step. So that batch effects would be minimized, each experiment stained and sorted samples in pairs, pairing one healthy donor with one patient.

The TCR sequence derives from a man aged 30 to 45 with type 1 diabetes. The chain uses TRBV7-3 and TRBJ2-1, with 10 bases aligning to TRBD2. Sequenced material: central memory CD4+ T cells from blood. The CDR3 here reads CASSVLAGTNYNEQFF. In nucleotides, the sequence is TGTGCCAGCAGCGTACTAGCGGGGACCAACTACAATGAGCAGTTCTTC.